This is a list of T cell receptor beta chains from one sample in a study of T-cell reconstitution after alpha-beta-depleted transplantation in children. Via MiXCR, TCRdb re-called the PCR reads, giving one row per CDR3 protein. The data contain around 960,000 distinct CDR3 sequences, around 30% of them singletons. The sequencing used PBMCs, mostly from graft donor cells, collected 360 days after TCRalphabeta/CD19-depleted stem cell transplant. The receptors here all came from a boy in the first two years of life who had a stem cell transplant for SCID, so the T cells may come from the graft donor. CDR3s include the opening cysteine and the closing phenylalanine or tryptophan. D genes are given only for firm matches. Not every row has a clone size; where given, it reads once, few, many or a size class.

clone size,V gene,J gene,D gene,CDR3 DNA,CDR3 protein
NA,TRBV15,TRBJ2-3,NA,TGTGCCACCAGCAGGGGGGTTGGACCGAAGCACACAGATACGCAGTATTTT,CATSRGVGPKHTDTQYF
NA,TRBV29-1,TRBJ2-1,NA,TGCAGCGTTGTTGGTCGACTGTCGGGCAATGAGCAGTTCTTC,CSVVGRLSGNEQFF
few,TRBV12-3/TRBV12-4,TRBJ2-3,TRBD2,TGTGCCAGCACCCTCGGGAGGGGAACAGATACGCAGTATTTT,CASTLGRGTDTQYF
NA,TRBV27,TRBJ2-2,TRBD2,TGTGCCAGCAGTTTACAGGGAGGGGTGACCGGGGAGCTGTTTTTT,CASSLQGGVTGELFF
few,TRBV7-3,TRBJ2-3,NA,TGTGCCAGCAGCCAGGACGTTACAGATACGCAGTATTTT,CASSQDVTDTQYF
many,TRBV4-1,TRBJ1-5,NA,TGCGCCAGCAGCCAAGACAGGGTCAATCAGCCCCAGCATTTT,CASSQDRVNQPQHF
NA,TRBV3-1,TRBJ2-7,NA,TGTGCCAGCAGCCAAAACGGGAACGAGCAGTACTTC,CASSQNGNEQYF
few,TRBV5-8,TRBJ2-1,TRBD1,TGTGCCAGCAGAAAAGGACAGGACTACAATGAGCAGTTCTTC,CASRKGQDYNEQFF
once,TRBV29-1,TRBJ1-2,TRBD1,TGCAGCGCTGAAACAGGGGGCGGCTATGGCTACACCTTC,CSAETGGGYGYTF
NA,TRBV9,TRBJ2-3,NA,TGTGCCAGCAACCGAGAGGGTCAACCAAACACAGATACGCAGTATTTT,CASNREGQPNTDTQYF
NA,TRBV12-3/TRBV12-4,TRBJ2-5,TRBD2,TGTGCCGTTAAAGCGGGGGGGCAAGAGACCCAGTACTTC,CAVKAGGQETQYF
few,TRBV12-3/TRBV12-4,TRBJ2-3,TRBD1,TGTGCCAGCAGTGGGGACAGTCTCTTCGGCACAGATACGCAGTATTTT,CASSGDSLFGTDTQYF
few,TRBV20-1,TRBJ2-2,NA,TGCAGTGCTGCCCGGGGCAGGTCCGGGGAGCTGTTTTTT,CSAARGRSGELFF
NA,TRBV15,TRBJ2-5,NA,TGTGCCACCAGCAGAGATCCCGGGGTACCTCACCAAGAGACCCAGTACTTC,CATSRDPGVPHQETQYF
NA,TRBV7-7,TRBJ2-7,TRBD1,TGTGCCAGCAGCCTCGGACAGGGGCAGGAGCAGTACTTC,CASSLGQGQEQYF
NA,TRBV7-9,TRBJ2-7,NA,TGTGCCAGCAGCTTAAAAATGGCGGGGGCCCTCTCCTACGAGCAGTACTTC,CASSLKMAGALSYEQYF
few,TRBV28,TRBJ2-1,NA,TGTGCCAGCAGTTGGGACCTCTCCTACAATGAGCAGTTCTTC,CASSWDLSYNEQFF
NA,TRBV12-3/TRBV12-4,TRBJ2-2,NA,TGTGCCAGCAGGTGGGGGGTAGGAAACACCGGGGAGCTGTTTTTT,CASRWGVGNTGELFF
NA,TRBV24-1,TRBJ2-2,NA,TGTGCCACCGCCGGACAGTCACGCGGGGAGCTGTTTTTT,CATAGQSRGELFF
NA,TRBV27,TRBJ2-7,TRBD1,TGTGCCAGCGGCCGGGGACAGTACCACGAGCAGTACTTC,CASGRGQYHEQYF
many,TRBV11-2,TRBJ2-3,TRBD2,TGTGCCAGCAGTACTACTAGCGGGCCTCGCACAGATACGCAGTATTTT,CASSTTSGPRTDTQYF
many,TRBV12-3/TRBV12-4,TRBJ2-5,TRBD2,TGTGCCAGCAGTCAGACTAGCGGGGGTCAAACGACCCAGTACTTC,CASSQTSGGQTTQYF
few,TRBV3-1,TRBJ2-3,NA,TGTGCCAGCAGCCTCATCTCGGGGGCCGGAGATACGCAGTATTTT,CASSLISGAGDTQYF
NA,TRBV19,TRBJ2-7,NA,TGTGCCAGTAGTCAGAGCCGGGTGACCTCCTACGAGCAGTACTTC,CASSQSRVTSYEQYF
few,TRBV7-9,TRBJ1-1,NA,TGTGCCAGCAGCTTAGATGACGGCATGAACACTGAAGCTTTCTTT,CASSLDDGMNTEAFF
NA,TRBV14,TRBJ1-6,NA,TGTGCCAGCAGCCAAGATCGGGGCAGAGGTTCACCCCTCCACTTT,CASSQDRGRGSPLHF
NA,TRBV7-8,TRBJ2-3,TRBD2,TGTGCCAGCAGCGCGCGACTAGCGGGACATACGCAGTATTTT,CASSARLAGHTQYF
NA,TRBV21-1,TRBJ2-7,NA,TGTGCCAGCAGCAATTACGGCCCGAACACCGACAGGGGGGGCTCCTACGAGCAGTACTTC,CASSNYGPNTDRGGSYEQYF
NA,TRBV5-6,TRBJ2-5,NA,TGTGCCAGCACCTTTTGGCGGGACAGACATTCAGCCCAGTACTTC,CASTFWRDRHSAQYF
few,TRBV2,TRBJ1-4,TRBD1,TGTGCCAGCAGGACAGGGGGTGAAAAACTGTTTTTT,CASRTGGEKLFF
NA,TRBV5-1,TRBJ2-5,TRBD2,TGCGCCAGCAGCTCGGGGGGAAAGGGGAGACCAGAGACCCAGTACTTC,CASSSGGKGRPETQYF
few,TRBV12-3/TRBV12-4,TRBJ2-5,NA,TGTGCCAGCAGCCTGGGGGGCTTCACGAGAAGGCAAGAGACCCAGTACTTC,CASSLGGFTRRQETQYF
few,TRBV2,TRBJ2-7,TRBD1,TGTGCCAGCCGTTGGGACAGGATGATGTACGAGCAGTACTTC,CASRWDRMMYEQYF
NA,TRBV6-5,TRBJ1-1,NA,TGTGCCAGCAGTAATCGACGGGAAGCTTTCTTT,CASSNRREAFF
NA,TRBV5-1,TRBJ1-1,TRBD1,TGCGCCAGCAGCATGCGATCCGGGACAGGACTTAACACTGAAGCTTTCTTT,CASSMRSGTGLNTEAFF
NA,TRBV15,TRBJ1-4,NA,TGTGCCACCAGCGCCTGGGGGCGCGGTGAAAAACTGTTTTTT,CATSAWGRGEKLFF
NA,TRBV4-1,TRBJ2-1,TRBD2,TGCGCCAGCAGCCAGGCGGGACCACGGGGGGATGAGCAGTTCTTC,CASSQAGPRGDEQFF
many,TRBV7-3,TRBJ2-6,NA,TGTGCCAGCAGTTTAACTGGGGCCAACGTCCTGACTTTC,CASSLTGANVLTF
NA,TRBV12-3/TRBV12-4,TRBJ1-5,NA,TGTGCCAGCAGTTTCGGCAGGGTGAGCAATCAGCCCCAGCATTTT,CASSFGRVSNQPQHF
NA,TRBV9,TRBJ2-3,NA,TGTGCCAGCAGCCCCCCTCCCCCCACTTTGCAGGCTAGCACAGATACGCAGTATTTT,CASSPPPPTLQASTDTQYF
NA,TRBV6-2/TRBV6-3,TRBJ2-5,NA,TGTGCCAGCAGTTACTCGAGTCCGGGACAAGAGACCCAGTACTTC,CASSYSSPGQETQYF
few,TRBV12-3/TRBV12-4,TRBJ2-1,NA,TGCGCCAGCAGCTTCGGGGGCGGAGGCTACAATGAGCAGTTCTTC,CASSFGGGGYNEQFF
once,TRBV2,TRBJ2-7,NA,TGTGCCAGCAGTGAACTTGGGGGCTTGGGACGCGAGCAGTACTTC,CASSELGGLGREQYF
NA,TRBV4-2,TRBJ2-7,TRBD1,TGTGCCAGCAGCCAAGATCTTGGACAGGGGTATTACGAGCAGTACTTC,CASSQDLGQGYYEQYF
few,TRBV27,TRBJ2-5,TRBD2,TGTGCCAGCAGTGAGGGAAGATCTAGCGGGCAAGAGACCCAGTACTTC,CASSEGRSSGQETQYF